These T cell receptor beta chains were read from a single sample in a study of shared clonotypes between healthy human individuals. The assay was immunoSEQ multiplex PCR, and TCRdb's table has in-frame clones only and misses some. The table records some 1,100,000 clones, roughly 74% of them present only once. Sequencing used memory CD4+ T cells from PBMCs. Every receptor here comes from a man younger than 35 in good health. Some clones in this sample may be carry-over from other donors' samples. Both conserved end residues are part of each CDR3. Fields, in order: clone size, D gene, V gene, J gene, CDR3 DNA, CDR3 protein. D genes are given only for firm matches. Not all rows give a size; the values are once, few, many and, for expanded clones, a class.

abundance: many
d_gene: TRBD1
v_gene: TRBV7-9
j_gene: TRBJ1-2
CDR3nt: TGTGCCAGCAGCTCCCCTACAGGACAGGGGCCCTATGGCTACACCTTC
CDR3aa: CASSSPTGQGPYGYTF

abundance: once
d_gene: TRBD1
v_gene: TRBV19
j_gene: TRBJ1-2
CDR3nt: TGTGCCAGTAGTCCTGACAGGGTCGATGGCTACACCTTC
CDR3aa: CASSPDRVDGYTF

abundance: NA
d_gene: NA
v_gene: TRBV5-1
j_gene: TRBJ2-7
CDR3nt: TGCGCCAGCAGCCCGGGTTTAGGGAGCCTGTCCTACGAGCAGTACTTC
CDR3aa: CASSPGLGSLSYEQYF

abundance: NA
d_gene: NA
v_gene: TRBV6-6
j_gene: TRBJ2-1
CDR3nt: TGTGCCAGCAGGGAGCAGGGAGGTAAGGGGAATGAGCAGTTCTTC
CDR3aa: CASREQGGKGNEQFF

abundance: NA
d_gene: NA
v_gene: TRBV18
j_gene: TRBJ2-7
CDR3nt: TGTGCCAGCTCATACCGGGCCCTTTACGAGCAGTACTTC
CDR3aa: CASSYRALYEQYF

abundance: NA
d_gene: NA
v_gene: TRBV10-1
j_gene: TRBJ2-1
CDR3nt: TGCGCCAGCAGTGATGGCGCGGGATCCTCCTACAATGAGCAGTTCTTC
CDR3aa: CASSDGAGSSYNEQFF

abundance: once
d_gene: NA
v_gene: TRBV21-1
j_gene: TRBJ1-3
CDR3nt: TGTGCCAGCAGCACCGACAAGCCTGGAAACACCATATATTTT
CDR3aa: CASSTDKPGNTIYF

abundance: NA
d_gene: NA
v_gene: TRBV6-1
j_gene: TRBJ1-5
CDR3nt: TGTGCCAGCAGTTCTGAACAAGGGGTCATTCAGCCCCAGCATTTT
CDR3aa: CASSSEQGVIQPQHF

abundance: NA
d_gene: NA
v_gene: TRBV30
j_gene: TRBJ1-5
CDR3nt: TGTGCCTGGAGTCTGGGAGATAATCAGCCCCAGCATTTT
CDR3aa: CAWSLGDNQPQHF

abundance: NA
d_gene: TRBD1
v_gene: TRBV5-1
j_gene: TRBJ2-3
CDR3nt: TGCGCCAGCAGCTCGGGCCCACAGGGGGGCCACACAGATACGCAGTATTTT
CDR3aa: CASSSGPQGGHTDTQYF

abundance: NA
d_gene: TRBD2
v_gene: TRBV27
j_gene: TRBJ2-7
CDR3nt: TGTGCCAGCAGTTTATTCGGGACTAGCGGGAGGGGGAGCTCCTACGAGCAGTACTTC
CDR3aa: CASSLFGTSGRGSSYEQYF

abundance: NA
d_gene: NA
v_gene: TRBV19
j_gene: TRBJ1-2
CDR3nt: TGTGCCAGTAGTATGGGGCAGAACTATGGCTACACCTTC
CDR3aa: CASSMGQNYGYTF

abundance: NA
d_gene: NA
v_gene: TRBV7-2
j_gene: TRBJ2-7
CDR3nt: TGTGCCAGCAGCTTAGTGGCCGGGCCCTACGAGCAGTACTTC
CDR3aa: CASSLVAGPYEQYF

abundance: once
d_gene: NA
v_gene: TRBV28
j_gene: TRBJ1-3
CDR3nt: TGTGCCAGCAGTTTATTTAGTCTGACGGACAGACCCTCTGGAAACACCATATATTTT
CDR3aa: CASSLFSLTDRPSGNTIYF

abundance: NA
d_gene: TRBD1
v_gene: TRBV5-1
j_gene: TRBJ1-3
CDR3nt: TGCGCCAGCAGCTCCGGGGGACAGGATCGGGGAAACACCATATATTTT
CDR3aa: CASSSGGQDRGNTIYF

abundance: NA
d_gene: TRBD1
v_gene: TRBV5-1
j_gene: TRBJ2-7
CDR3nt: TGCGCCAGCAGCCAGGACAGGGGTATCGATGAGCAGTACTTC
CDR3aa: CASSQDRGIDEQYF

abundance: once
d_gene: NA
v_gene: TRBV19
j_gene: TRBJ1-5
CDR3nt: TGTGCCAGTAGTTCTGAATTCTCGGCCCAGCATTTT
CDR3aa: CASSSEFSAQHF

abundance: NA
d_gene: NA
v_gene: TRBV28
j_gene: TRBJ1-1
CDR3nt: TGTGCCAGCAGTTTTGGTTGGGACACTGAAGCTTTCTTT
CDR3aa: CASSFGWDTEAFF

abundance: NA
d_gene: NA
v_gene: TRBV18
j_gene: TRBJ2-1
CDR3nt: TGTGCCAGCTCACCCGACATTTCCTACAATGAGCAGTTCTTC
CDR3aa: CASSPDISYNEQFF

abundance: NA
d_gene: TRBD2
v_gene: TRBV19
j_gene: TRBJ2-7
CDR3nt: TGTGCCAGTAGTACTAGCGGGAGTAGGTACGAGCAGTACTTC
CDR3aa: CASSTSGSRYEQYF

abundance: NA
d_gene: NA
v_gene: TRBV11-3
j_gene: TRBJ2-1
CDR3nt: TGTGCCAGCAGCTTACCCTCAAACAATGAGCAGTTCTTC
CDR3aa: CASSLPSNNEQFF

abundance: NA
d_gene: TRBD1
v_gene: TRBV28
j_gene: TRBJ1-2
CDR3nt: TGTGCCAGCACTCGACAGGGGGCGCGACCCTCCTATGGCTACACCTTC
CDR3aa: CASTRQGARPSYGYTF

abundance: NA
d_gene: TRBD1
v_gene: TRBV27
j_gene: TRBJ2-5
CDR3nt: TGTGCCAGCTGGACAGGGAAGACGTACCAAGAGACCCAGTACTTC
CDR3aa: CASWTGKTYQETQYF

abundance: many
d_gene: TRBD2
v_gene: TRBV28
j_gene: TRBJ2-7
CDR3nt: TGTGCCAGCAGTTTACGGTTCAGGAGGCGGGGAGGGTCCTACGAGCAGTACTTC
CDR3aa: CASSLRFRRRGGSYEQYF

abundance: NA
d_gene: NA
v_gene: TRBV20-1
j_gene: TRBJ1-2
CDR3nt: TGCAGTGCTAGAGAAGGGAGGGGCTACACCTTC
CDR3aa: CSAREGRGYTF

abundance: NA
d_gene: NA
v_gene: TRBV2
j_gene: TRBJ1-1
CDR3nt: TGTGCCAGCAGGATAAAGCCACCTAACGCCCTTGGTGGAGCTTTCTTT
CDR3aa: CASRIKPPNALGGAFF

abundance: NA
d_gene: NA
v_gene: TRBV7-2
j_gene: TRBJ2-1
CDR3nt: TGTGCCAGCAGCTTGGGGCCTAACAATGAGCAGTTCTTC
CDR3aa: CASSLGPNNEQFF

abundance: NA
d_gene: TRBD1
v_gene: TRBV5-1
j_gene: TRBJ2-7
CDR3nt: TGCGCCAGCAGCATGGGACAGGCCAACTACGAGCAGTACTTC
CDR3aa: CASSMGQANYEQYF

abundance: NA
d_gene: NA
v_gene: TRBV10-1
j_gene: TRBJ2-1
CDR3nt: TGCGCCAGCAGTGAATCCCACCGAAAGAAGGCCAATGAGCAGTTCTTC
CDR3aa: CASSESHRKKANEQFF

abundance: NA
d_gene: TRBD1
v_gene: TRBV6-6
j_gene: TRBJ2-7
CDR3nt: TGTGCCGCCCAAGGGACAGGGGCCTACGAGCAGTACTTC
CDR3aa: CAAQGTGAYEQYF

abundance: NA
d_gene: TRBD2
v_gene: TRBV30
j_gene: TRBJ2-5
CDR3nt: TGTGCCTGGAGTGTATTTCCCAGGCGGGAGTGGGAGACCCAGTACTTC
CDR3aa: CAWSVFPRREWETQYF

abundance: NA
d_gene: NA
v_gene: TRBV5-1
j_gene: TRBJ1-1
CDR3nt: TGCGCCAGCAGCTTACAGGCGGAAATCGCTGAAGCTTTCTTT
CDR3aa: CASSLQAEIAEAFF

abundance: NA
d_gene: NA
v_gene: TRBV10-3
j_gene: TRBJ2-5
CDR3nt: TGTGCCATCAGTACACCCGATTTAGGGCAAGAGACCCAGTACTTC
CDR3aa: CAISTPDLGQETQYF

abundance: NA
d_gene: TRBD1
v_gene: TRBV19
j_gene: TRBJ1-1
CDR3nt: TGTGCCAGTAGTTTACAGGGGATCGACACTGAAGCTTTCTTT
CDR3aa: CASSLQGIDTEAFF

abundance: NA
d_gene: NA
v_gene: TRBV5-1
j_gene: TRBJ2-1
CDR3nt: TGCGCCAGCAGGGCGGGGACAGAGGCTGGTAATGAGCAGTTCTTC
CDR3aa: CASRAGTEAGNEQFF

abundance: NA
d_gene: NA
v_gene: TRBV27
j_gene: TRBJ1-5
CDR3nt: TGTGCCAGGCGGAGACCTAGCAATCAGCCCCAGCATTTT
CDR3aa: CARRRPSNQPQHF

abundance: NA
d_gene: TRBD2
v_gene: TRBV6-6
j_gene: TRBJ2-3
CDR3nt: TGTGCCAGCAGATGGACTAGCGGGTTGGGTGGAGATACGCAGTATTTT
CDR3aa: CASRWTSGLGGDTQYF

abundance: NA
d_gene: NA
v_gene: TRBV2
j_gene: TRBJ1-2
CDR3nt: TGTGCCAGCAGTGCCAACACGGGCTATGGCTACACCTTC
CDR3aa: CASSANTGYGYTF

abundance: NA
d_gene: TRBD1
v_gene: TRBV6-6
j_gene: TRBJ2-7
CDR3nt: TGTGCCAGCAGCCGAACCATTGGGACAGGGGGTGGCGAGCAGTACTTC
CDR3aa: CASSRTIGTGGGEQYF

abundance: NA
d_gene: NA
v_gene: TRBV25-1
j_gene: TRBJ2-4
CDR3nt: TGTGCCAGCAGTGAATCCGGCGAAAACATTCAGTACTTC
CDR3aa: CASSESGENIQYF

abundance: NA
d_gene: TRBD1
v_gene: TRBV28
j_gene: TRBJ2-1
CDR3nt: TGTGCCAGCAGTCCCCCTCCGACAGGGTGGGTCTTC
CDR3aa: CASSPPPTGWVF

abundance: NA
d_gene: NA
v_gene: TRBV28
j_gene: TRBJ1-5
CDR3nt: TGTGCCAGCAGTTCACCCGGCTACGCTCAGCCCCAGCATTTT
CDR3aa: CASSSPGYAQPQHF

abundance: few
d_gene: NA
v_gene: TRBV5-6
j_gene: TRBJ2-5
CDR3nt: TGTGCCAGCAGCTTTGGGGGGCGTGTGGAGACCCAGTACTTC
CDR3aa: CASSFGGRVETQYF

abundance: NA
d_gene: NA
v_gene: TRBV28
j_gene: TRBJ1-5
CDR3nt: TGTGCCAGCAGTTTTAACAGGGTAACGGGCAATCAGCCCCAGCATTTT
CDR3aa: CASSFNRVTGNQPQHF

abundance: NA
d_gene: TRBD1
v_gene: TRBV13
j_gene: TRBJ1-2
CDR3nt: TGTGCCAGCAGCTTACAGGGGGGTGGCGGCTACACCTTC
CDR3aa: CASSLQGGGGYTF